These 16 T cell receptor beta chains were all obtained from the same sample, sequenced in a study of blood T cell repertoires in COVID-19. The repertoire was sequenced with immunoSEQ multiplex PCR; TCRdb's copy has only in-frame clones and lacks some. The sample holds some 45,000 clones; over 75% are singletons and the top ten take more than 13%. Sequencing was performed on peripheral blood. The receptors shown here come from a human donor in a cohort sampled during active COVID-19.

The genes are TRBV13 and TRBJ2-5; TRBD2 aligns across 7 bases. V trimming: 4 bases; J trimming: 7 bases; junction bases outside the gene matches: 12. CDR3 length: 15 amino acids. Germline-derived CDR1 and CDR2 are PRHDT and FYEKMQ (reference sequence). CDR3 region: CASSSSSGTRGTQYF. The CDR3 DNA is TGTGCCAGCAGCTCGTCTAGCGGCACGAGGGGGACCCAGTACTTC.

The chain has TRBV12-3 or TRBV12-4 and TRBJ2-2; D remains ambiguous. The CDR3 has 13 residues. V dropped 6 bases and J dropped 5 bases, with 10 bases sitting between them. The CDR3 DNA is TGTGCCAGCAGAAGCGACGGGACCGGGGAGCTGTTTTTT. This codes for CASRSDGTGELFF.

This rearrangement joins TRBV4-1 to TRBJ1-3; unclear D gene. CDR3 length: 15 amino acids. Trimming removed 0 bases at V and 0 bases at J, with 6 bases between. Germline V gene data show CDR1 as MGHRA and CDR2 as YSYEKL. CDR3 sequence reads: CASSQDNSSGNTIYF. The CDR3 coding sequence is TGCGCCAGCAGCCAAGATAACAGCTCTGGAAACACCATATATTTT.

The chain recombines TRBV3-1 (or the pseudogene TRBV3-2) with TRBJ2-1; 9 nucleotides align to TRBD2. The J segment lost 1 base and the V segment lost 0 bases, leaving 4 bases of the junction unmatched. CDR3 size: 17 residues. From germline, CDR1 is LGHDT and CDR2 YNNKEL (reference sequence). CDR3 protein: CASSQDPGLASYNEQFF. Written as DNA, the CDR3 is TGTGCCAGCAGCCAAGACCCGGGACTAGCTTCCTACAATGAGCAGTTCTTC.

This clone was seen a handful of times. CDR3 DNA sequence: TGCGCCAGCAGGCCGACAGGGCTCGGGGAGCTGTTTTTT. Translation gives CASRPTGLGELFF. The V and J genes are TRBV10-1 and TRBJ2-2, with TRBD1 matching 7 bases. Unmatched junction bases numbered 5, after V lost 6 bases and J lost 7 bases. CDR3 length equals 13 residues. Germline assignment: CDR1 WNHNN and CDR2 SYGVQD (reference sequence).

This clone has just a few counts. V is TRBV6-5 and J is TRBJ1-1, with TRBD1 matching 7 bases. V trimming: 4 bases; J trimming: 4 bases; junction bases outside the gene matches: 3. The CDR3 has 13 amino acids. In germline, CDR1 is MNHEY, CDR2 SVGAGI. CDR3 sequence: CASSSGTATEAFF. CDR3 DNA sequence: TGTGCCAGCAGTTCTGGGACAGCCACTGAAGCTTTCTTT.

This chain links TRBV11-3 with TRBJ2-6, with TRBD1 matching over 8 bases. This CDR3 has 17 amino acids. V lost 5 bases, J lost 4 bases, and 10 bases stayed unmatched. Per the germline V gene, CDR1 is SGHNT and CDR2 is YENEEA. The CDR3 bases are TGTGCCAGCAGCCGCGGACAGGGTTCGGCCGGGGCCAACGTCCTGACTTTC. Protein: CASSRGQGSAGANVLTF.

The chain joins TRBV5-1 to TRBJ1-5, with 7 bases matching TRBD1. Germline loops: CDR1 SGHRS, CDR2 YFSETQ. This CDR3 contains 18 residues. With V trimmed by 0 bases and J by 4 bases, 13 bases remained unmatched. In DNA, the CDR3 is TGCGCCAGCAGCTTGGAGCGTGAGGGCCGGGACAGAAATCAGCCCCAGCATTTT. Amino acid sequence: CASSLEREGRDRNQPQHF.

CDR3 residues: CASIPGYNSPLHF. The CDR3 region has the DNA TGTGCCAGTATCCCGGGCTATAATTCACCCCTCCACTTT. The rearrangement uses TRBV2 and TRBJ1-6; D is undetermined. V was clipped by 9 bases and J by 3 bases, with 9 bases between them. The CDR3 has 13 amino acids. The germline gives CDR1 SNHLY, CDR2 FYNNEI.

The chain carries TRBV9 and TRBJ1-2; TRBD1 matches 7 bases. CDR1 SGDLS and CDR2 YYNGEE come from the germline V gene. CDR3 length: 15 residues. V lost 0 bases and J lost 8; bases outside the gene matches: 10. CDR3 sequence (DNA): TGTGCCAGCAGCGTAGCCCCGGGACAGTATGAGGGCTACACCTTC. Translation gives CASSVAPGQYEGYTF.

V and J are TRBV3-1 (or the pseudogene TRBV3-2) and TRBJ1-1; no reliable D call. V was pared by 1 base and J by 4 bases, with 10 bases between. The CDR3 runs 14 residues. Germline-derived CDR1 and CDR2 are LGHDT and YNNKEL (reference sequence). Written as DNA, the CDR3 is TGTGCCAGCAGCCAAGCCGGGTTCGGCACTGAAGCTTTCTTT. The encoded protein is CASSQAGFGTEAFF.

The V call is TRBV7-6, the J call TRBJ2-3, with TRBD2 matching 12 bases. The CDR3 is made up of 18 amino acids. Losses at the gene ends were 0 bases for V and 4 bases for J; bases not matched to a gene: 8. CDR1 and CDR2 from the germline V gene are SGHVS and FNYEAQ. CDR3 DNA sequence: TGTGCCAGCAGCTTAGCGCCGGCTAGCGGGAGGGGGGCAGATACGCAGTATTTT. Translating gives CASSLAPASGRGADTQYF.

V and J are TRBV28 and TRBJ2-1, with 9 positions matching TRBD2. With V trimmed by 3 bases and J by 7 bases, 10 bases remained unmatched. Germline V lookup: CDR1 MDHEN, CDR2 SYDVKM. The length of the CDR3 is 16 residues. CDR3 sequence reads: CASSLVRAGGGNEQFF. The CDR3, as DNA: TGTGCCAGCAGTTTGGTGAGAGCGGGAGGTGGGAATGAGCAGTTCTTC.

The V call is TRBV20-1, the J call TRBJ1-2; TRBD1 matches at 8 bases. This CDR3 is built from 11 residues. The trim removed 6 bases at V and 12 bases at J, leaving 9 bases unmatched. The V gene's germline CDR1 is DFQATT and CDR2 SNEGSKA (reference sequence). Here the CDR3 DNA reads TGCAGTGCCCCCCTACAGGGGGAAGACACCTTC. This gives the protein CSAPLQGEDTF.

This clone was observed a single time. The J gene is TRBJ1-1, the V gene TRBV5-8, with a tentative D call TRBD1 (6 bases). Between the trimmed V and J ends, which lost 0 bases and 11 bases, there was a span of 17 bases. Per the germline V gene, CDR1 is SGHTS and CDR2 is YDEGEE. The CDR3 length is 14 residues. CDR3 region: CASSLAGGAKAAFF. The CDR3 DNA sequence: TGTGCCAGCAGCTTGGCCGGGGGGGCTAAGGCGGCTTTCTTT. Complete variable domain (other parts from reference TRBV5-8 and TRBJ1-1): EAGVTQSPTHLIKTRGQQATLRCSPISGHTSVYWYQQALGLGLQFLLWYDEGEERNRGNFPPRFSGRQFPNYSSELNVNALELEDSALYLCASSLAGGAKAAFFGQGTRLTVV.

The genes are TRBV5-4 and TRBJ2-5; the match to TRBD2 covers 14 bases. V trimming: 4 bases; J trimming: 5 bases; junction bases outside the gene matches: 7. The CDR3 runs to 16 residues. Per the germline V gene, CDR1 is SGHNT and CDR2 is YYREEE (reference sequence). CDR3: CASSQGTSGSGETQYF. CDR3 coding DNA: TGTGCCAGCAGCCAGGGGACTAGCGGGAGTGGCGAGACCCAGTACTTC.